The TCR beta chain described here comes from a study of blood T cell repertoires in COVID-19. Study overall: Acute and convalescent COVID-19 specimens originated in the United States, Italy and Spain.

Germline loops: CDR1 KGHSH, CDR2 LQKENI. The CDR3 is made up of 15 amino acids. V was clipped by 1 base and J by 3 bases, with 10 bases between them. Per the authors' pipeline: Amplification from reference gene primers served as the basis for estimated nucleated cell counts. Method: immunoSEQ multiplex PCR; TCRdb's copy keeps in-frame clones and lacks some. V, J and clone size are taken as reported in that table, and D and trimming were inferred from the DNA itself. The profile covers under 250,000 clones, with less than 85% appearing a single time and just over 2.5% taken by the ten largest. This clone came up a few times. This same CDR3 is encoded by further DNA sequences in the sample.

Sequenced input: peripheral blood. This TCR was sampled from a woman in her 70s with active or convalescent COVID-19. V and J are TRBV18 and TRBJ2-1, with D tentatively TRBD2 (5 bases). This CDR3 reads CASSPRPSSYNEQFF. DNA of the CDR3: TGTGCCAGCTCACCACGCCCTAGCAGCTACAATGAGCAGTTCTTC.